This T cell receptor beta chain was sequenced for a study of T cells after yellow fever vaccination. Each CDR3 protein gets one entry after TCRdb re-called the 5' RACE reads with MiXCR. The data hold roughly 180,000 distinct CDR3 sequences, with approximately 6.2% observed a single time. The V and J ends lost 4 bases and 4 bases, in that order; junction bases with no gene match: 1. The CDR3 is 14 residues long. CDR1 is SGHRS, CDR2 YFSETQ, per germline. Specimen: CD4+ T cells sorted from PBMCs, collected on the day of the first yellow fever vaccination. The TCR sequence derives from a man younger than 30 who received the YFV17D yellow fever vaccine. This chain uses TRBV5-1 with TRBJ2-2; 10 bases are a match to TRBD2. CDR3 in amino acids: CASSLAGVTGELFF. The DNA of the CDR3 is TGCGCCAGCAGCCTAGCGGGGGTCACCGGGGAGCTGTTTTTT.